These 26 T cell receptor beta chains were sequenced from one sample in a study of blood T cell repertoires in COVID-19. TCRdb keeps only in-frame clones here, not all; method: immunoSEQ multiplex PCR. In the table there are about 320,000 clones, around 84% of which are singletons. The sample taken for sequencing was PBMCs or T cells enriched from blood (not recorded which). These receptors all come from a woman between 25 and 40 years old who had been exposed to COVID-19.

V is TRBV7-2 and J is TRBJ2-3, with D unresolved. Germline CDR1 is SGHTA and CDR2 is FQGNSA. The CDR3 is 15 residues long. V gave up 1 base and J gave up 1 base, with 9 bases separating them. The CDR3 nucleotides read TGTGCCAGCAGCTTAGTTAGTTCGGGCACAGATACGCAGTATTTT. Protein: CASSLVSSGTDTQYF.

This rearrangement joins TRBV6-1 to TRBJ2-6; D is undetermined. The CDR3 is made up of 16 amino acids. Germline V gene sequence: CDR1 MNHNS, CDR2 SASEGT. The V end was cut by 4 bases, the J end by 0 bases, with 10 bases between. The CDR3 loop is CASSGSVSSGANVLTF. The CDR3 nucleotides are TGTGCCAGCAGTGGATCCGTGAGCTCTGGGGCCAACGTCCTGACTTTC.

J is TRBJ2-2 and V is TRBV3-1 (or the pseudogene TRBV3-2), with 12 bases aligning to TRBD2. The junction had 2 bases not matched to a gene; V was cut back by 6 bases and J by 0 bases. The CDR3 consists of 16 residues. CDR1 is LGHDT and CDR2 is YNNKEL in the germline V gene (reference sequence). The CDR3 sequence: CASRGLAGSNTGELFF. The CDR3 bases are TGTGCCAGCAGGGGACTAGCGGGCTCGAACACCGGGGAGCTGTTTTTT.

V and J are TRBV6-2 or TRBV6-3 and TRBJ1-5, with D perhaps matching TRBD1 (5 bases). CDR1 is MNHEY, CDR2 SVGEGT, per germline. The ends were cut back, 4 bases at V and 4 bases at J, with 11 bases in the middle. There are 14 residues in the CDR3. In DNA, the CDR3 is TGTGCCAGCAGTTTTGTCGGGGGTAATCAGCCCCAGCATTTT. Translating gives CASSFVGGNQPQHF.

The genes are TRBV12-3 or TRBV12-4 and TRBJ2-3; D gene ambiguous. The CDR3 runs 13 residues. V dropped 5 bases and J dropped 2 bases, with 8 bases sitting between them. The CDR3: CASSPIATDTQYF. The DNA for the CDR3 is TGTGCCAGCAGTCCGATAGCCACAGATACGCAGTATTTT.

The gene calls are TRBV3-1 (or the pseudogene TRBV3-2) and TRBJ1-4; D is ambiguous. Germline-derived CDR1 and CDR2 are LGHDT and YNNKEL (reference sequence). With 0 bases removed from V and 5 bases from J, the gap between germline ends came to 10 bases. This CDR3 spans 15 amino acids. The CDR3 coding sequence is TGTGCCAGCAGCCAAGATAGCAGTCTCAATGAAAAACTGTTTTTT. Residues: CASSQDSSLNEKLFF.

The chain is built from TRBV7-9 and TRBJ2-7; D gene uncertain. V was pared by 4 bases and J by 3 bases, with 13 bases between. CDR3 length: 14 amino acids. Per germline, CDR1 SEHNR and CDR2 FQNEAQ (reference sequence). The CDR3 protein is CASSSIEWLYEQYF. Here the CDR3 DNA reads TGTGCCAGCAGCTCCATCGAATGGCTCTACGAGCAGTACTTC.

The V and J genes are TRBV6-5 and TRBJ2-5, with 7 positions matching TRBD1. V was clipped by 5 bases and J by 7 bases; unmatched bases: 10. Germline V gene data show CDR1 as MNHEY and CDR2 as SVGAGI. The CDR3 has 14 amino acids. This chain's CDR3 is CASSPRGQIVTQYF. The DNA for the CDR3 is TGTGCCAGCAGTCCCCGGGGACAGATAGTGACCCAGTACTTC.

The rearrangement joins TRBV7-6 to TRBJ2-3; 7 nucleotides line up with TRBD2. CDR3 length: 16 residues. The V gene's germline CDR1 is SGHVS and CDR2 FNYEAQ. J was trimmed by 5 bases and V by 7 bases; bases with no gene match: 15. For the CDR3, the DNA is TGTGCCAGCACCCCTCGGAGAGGCGGGGGTGGAGATACGCAGTATTTT. Translated: CASTPRRGGGGDTQYF.

The rearrangement uses TRBV5-4 and TRBJ2-5; possibly TRBD1 for D (6 bases). Germline V lookup: CDR1 SGHNT, CDR2 YYREEE (reference sequence). This CDR3 has 14 amino acids. Trimming took off 5 bases at V and 4 bases at J, with 15 bases between the two ends. The CDR3 bases are TGTGCCAGCAGTTCTCAGGGGTTCCGAGAGACCCAGTACTTC. This gives the protein CASSSQGFRETQYF.

As to this clone: At one of its ends the junction is not consistent with the germline gene, which may arise from a read error. This sequence joins TRBV7-7 and TRBJ2-3; TRBD2 matches at 8 bases. Germline CDR1 and CDR2: SSHAT and FNYEAQ (reference sequence). The CDR3 is 15 residues long. The DNA of the CDR3 is TGTGCTAGCAGCCAGACTAGCGCTCGCACAGATACGCAGTATTTT. It specifies CASSQTSARTDTQYF.

V gene TRBV9 combines with J gene TRBJ2-7, with a weak D call TRBD1 (6 bases). Germline lookup yields CDR1 SGDLS and CDR2 YYNGEE. V was shortened by 3 bases and J by 3 bases, with 13 bases between the two germline ends. This CDR3 contains 14 residues. The CDR3 here is CASSATGNFYEQYF. The CDR3 DNA follows: TGTGCCAGCAGCGCTACAGGGAATTTCTACGAGCAGTACTTC.

The rearrangement links TRBV14 to TRBJ2-3; 8 nucleotides line up with TRBD2. CDR3 length: 17 residues. Germline V gene lookup returns CDR1 SGHDN and CDR2 FVKESK. Trimming at V came to 0 bases and at J to 0 bases, leaving 5 bases not matched to a gene. The CDR3 spells CASSQDWSGGSTDTQYF. Here the CDR3 DNA reads TGTGCCAGCAGCCAAGATTGGAGCGGGGGAAGCACAGATACGCAGTATTTT. Together with reference TRBV14 and TRBJ2-3, the CDR3 gives the full variable domain: EAGVTQFPSHSVIEKGQTVTLRCDPISGHDNLYWYRRVMGKEIKFLLHFVKESKQDESGMPNNRFLAERTGGTYSTLKVQPAELEDSGVYFCASSQDWSGGSTDTQYFGPGTRLTVL.

The chain couples TRBV9 to TRBJ1-1, with a weak D call TRBD1 (6 bases). Germline-derived CDR1 and CDR2 are SGDLS and YYNGEE. The germline V and J ends were trimmed by 0 bases and 0 bases, with 9 bases remaining between them. This CDR3 contains 15 residues. Written as DNA, the CDR3 is TGTGCCAGCAGCGTAGGGACAGACATGAACACTGAAGCTTTCTTT. Translating it yields CASSVGTDMNTEAFF. The full variable domain, in which reference TRBV9 and TRBJ1-1 provide the parts outside the CDR3, is DSGVTQTPKHLITATGQRVTLRCSPRSGDLSVYWYQQSLDQGLQFLIQYYNGEERAKGNILERFSAQQFPDLHSELNLSSLELGDSALYFCASSVGTDMNTEAFFGQGTRLTVV.

The chain combines TRBV19 with TRBJ2-1, with 16 bases identical to TRBD2. V was pared by 1 base and J by 5 bases, with 11 bases of the junction left unmatched. Looked up from germline, CDR1 is LNHDA and CDR2 is SQIVND (reference sequence). CDR3 length: 20 amino acids. The DNA for the CDR3 is TGTGCCAGTAGTATAGTAGGCTCCGGGACTAGCGGGAGGGCCGACAATGAGCAGTTCTTC. This sequence encodes CASSIVGSGTSGRADNEQFF. Variable domain in full (rest from reference TRBV19 and TRBJ2-1): DGGITQSPKYLFRKEGQNVTLSCEQNLNHDAMYWYRQDPGQGLRLIYYSQIVNDFQKGDIAEGYSVSREKKESFPLTVTSAQKNPTAFYLCASSIVGSGTSGRADNEQFFGPGTRLTVL.

The chain couples TRBV15 to TRBJ1-3; D gene ambiguous. Germline lookup yields CDR1 LNHNV and CDR2 YYDKDF (reference sequence). The CDR3 sequence is 16 residues long. V lost 1 base and J 3 bases, leaving 13 bases between the germline ends. CDR3 sequence reads: CATSRALVTHGNTIYF. CDR3 in DNA: TGTGCCACCAGCAGAGCCCTCGTAACTCATGGAAACACCATATATTTT.

Comments on this clone: The sample has other DNA sequences that encode this CDR3 too. This chain uses TRBV4-2 with TRBJ1-4; 11 nucleotides line up with TRBD1. CDR3 length: 15 residues. CDR1 LGHNA and CDR2 YNFKEQ come from the germline V gene. J was trimmed by 8 bases and V by 0 bases; bases with no gene match: 2. The CDR3 DNA follows: TGTGCCAGCAGCCAAGAGGGACAGGGGGGAGAAAAACTGTTTTTT. The encoded protein is CASSQEGQGGEKLFF.

J is TRBJ1-6 and V is TRBV2, with D perhaps TRBD1 (6 bases). V was trimmed by 6 bases and J by 3 bases, leaving 12 bases between them. Looked up from germline, CDR1 is SNHLY and CDR2 is FYNNEI. The CDR3 loop spans 15 amino acids. The CDR3 DNA reads as TGTGCCAGCAGCGCACAGGGCGGCTATAATTCACCCCTCCACTTT. It encodes CASSAQGGYNSPLHF.

This clone was found a few times. V and J are TRBV4-1 and TRBJ1-2, with TRBD1 as a possible D gene (6 bases). The length of the CDR3 is 15 residues. Trimming removed 0 bases at V and 4 bases at J, with 12 bases between. Germline V gene data show CDR1 as MGHRA and CDR2 as YSYEKL. The CDR3 sequence is CASSQDSRTAYGYTF. The CDR3 DNA sequence: TGCGCCAGCAGCCAAGATTCTCGGACAGCCTATGGCTACACCTTC.

This rearrangement joins TRBV4-1 to TRBJ1-4; possibly TRBD1 for D (6 bases). The CDR3 runs 15 residues. The V end was cut by 3 bases, the J end by 3 bases, with 11 bases between. The V gene's germline CDR1 is MGHRA and CDR2 YSYEKL. CDR3 loop: CASSHPTGPNEKLFF. The CDR3 region has the DNA TGCGCCAGCAGCCACCCGACAGGACCTAATGAAAAACTGTTTTTT.

This rearrangement joins TRBV3-1 (or the pseudogene TRBV3-2) to TRBJ1-1; no reliable D call. Germline V gene lookup returns CDR1 LGHDT and CDR2 YNNKEL (reference sequence). The CDR3 is 14 amino acids. The V and J ends lost 2 bases and 0 bases respectively, with 7 bases between them. The CDR3 loop is CASSQNTVNTEAFF. The CDR3 region has the DNA TGTGCCAGCAGCCAAAATACAGTGAACACTGAAGCTTTCTTT.

The V call is TRBV11-3, the J call TRBJ2-7; no firm D call. Germline CDR1 is SGHNT and CDR2 is YENEEA. This CDR3 contains 13 residues. Trimming left V 1 base short and J 3 bases short, with 7 bases between. The CDR3 bases are TGTGCCAGCAGCTTAGGTCAGAACTACGAGCAGTACTTC. Its protein is CASSLGQNYEQYF. Using reference TRBV11-3 and TRBJ2-7 for the parts outside the CDR3, the full variable domain is EAGVVQSPRYKIIEKKQPVAFWCNPISGHNTLYWYLQNLGQGPELLIRYENEEAVDDSQLPKDRFSAERLKGVDSTLKIQPAELGDSAVYLCASSLGQNYEQYFGPGTRLTVT.

The genes are TRBV6-2 or TRBV6-3 and TRBJ2-6; 7 bases are a match to TRBD2. The V and J ends lost 3 bases and 0 bases, in that order; junction bases with no gene match: 8. Looked up from germline, CDR1 is MNHEY and CDR2 is SVGEGT. This CDR3 comprises 18 residues. The CDR3 DNA reads as TGTGCCAGCAGTTATTCTAGCGGCCCTAACTCTGGGGCCAACGTCCTGACTTTC. As protein: CASSYSSGPNSGANVLTF.

V and J are TRBV3-1 (or the pseudogene TRBV3-2) and TRBJ2-2; TRBD2 agrees at 12 bases. The CDR3 spans 16 residues. Unmatched junction bases numbered 2, after V lost 5 bases and J lost 1 base. Germline CDR1 LGHDT, CDR2 YNNKEL (reference sequence). CDR3 loop: CASSSTSGGNTGELFF. In nucleotides, the CDR3 is TGTGCCAGCAGCTCGACTAGCGGGGGGAACACCGGGGAGCTGTTTTTT.

The chain couples TRBV19 to TRBJ1-4; TRBD1 agrees at 7 bases. With 5 bases clipped from V and 0 bases from J, the junction kept 6 bases outside the gene matches. This CDR3 region has 16 residues. Germline CDR1 reads LNHDA; CDR2 reads SQIVND (reference sequence). The DNA for the CDR3 is TGTGCCAGTAGTTTTGGACAGGTTGCAACTAATGAAAAACTGTTTTTT. This gives the protein CASSFGQVATNEKLFF.

The J gene is TRBJ1-2, the V gene TRBV30, with a weak D call TRBD1 (6 bases). There are 13 residues in the CDR3. CDR1 is GTSNPN and CDR2 is SVGIG in the germline V gene (reference sequence). V shed 8 bases and J shed 5 bases, with 18 bases lying between them. The CDR3, as DNA: TGTGCCCGCAACAGGGCTGGTGGGTATGGCTACACCTTC. This translates into CARNRAGGYGYTF. The full variable domain, completed using reference TRBV30 and TRBJ1-2, is SQTIHQWPATLVQPVGSPLSLECTVEGTSNPNLYWYRQAAGRGLQLLFYSVGIGQISSEVPQNLSASRPQDRQFILSSKKLLLSDSGFYLCARNRAGGYGYTFGSGTRLTVV.